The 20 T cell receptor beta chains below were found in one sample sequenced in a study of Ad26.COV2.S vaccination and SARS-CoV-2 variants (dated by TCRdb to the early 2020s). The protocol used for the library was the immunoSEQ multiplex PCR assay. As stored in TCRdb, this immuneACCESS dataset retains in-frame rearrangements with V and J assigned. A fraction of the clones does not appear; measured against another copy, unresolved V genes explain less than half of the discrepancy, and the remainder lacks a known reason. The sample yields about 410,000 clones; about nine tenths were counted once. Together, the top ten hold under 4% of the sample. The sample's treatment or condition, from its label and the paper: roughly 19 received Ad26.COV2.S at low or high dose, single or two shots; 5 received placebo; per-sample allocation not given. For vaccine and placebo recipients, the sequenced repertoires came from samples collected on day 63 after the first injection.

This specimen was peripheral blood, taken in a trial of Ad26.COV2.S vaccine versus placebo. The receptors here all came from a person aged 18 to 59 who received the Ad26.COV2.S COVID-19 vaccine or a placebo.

The CDR3 DNA reads TGTGCCAGCAGCTTTTTACAGGGGAGAAACAACTATGGCTACACCTTC. As protein: CASSFLQGRNNYGYTF. The rearrangement joins TRBV5-4 to TRBJ1-2; 7 bases map to TRBD1. The germline V gene encodes CDR1 SGHNT and CDR2 YYREEE (reference sequence). Germline trimming cut 2 bases from V and 2 bases from J; bases unmatched to any gene: 9. The CDR3 runs to 16 residues.

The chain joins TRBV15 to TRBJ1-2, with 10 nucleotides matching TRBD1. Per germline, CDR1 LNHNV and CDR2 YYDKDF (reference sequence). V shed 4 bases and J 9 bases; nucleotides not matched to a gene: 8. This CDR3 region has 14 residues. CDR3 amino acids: CATSISRQGARYTF. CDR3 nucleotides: TGTGCCACCAGCATATCACGACAGGGGGCACGCTACACCTTC.

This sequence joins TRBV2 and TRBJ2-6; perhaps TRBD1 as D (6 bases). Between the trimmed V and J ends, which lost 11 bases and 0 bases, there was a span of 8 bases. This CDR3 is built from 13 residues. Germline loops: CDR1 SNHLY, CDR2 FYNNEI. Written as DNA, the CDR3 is TGTGCCGGACAGTTCTCTGGGGCCAACGTCCTGACTTTC. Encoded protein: CAGQFSGANVLTF.

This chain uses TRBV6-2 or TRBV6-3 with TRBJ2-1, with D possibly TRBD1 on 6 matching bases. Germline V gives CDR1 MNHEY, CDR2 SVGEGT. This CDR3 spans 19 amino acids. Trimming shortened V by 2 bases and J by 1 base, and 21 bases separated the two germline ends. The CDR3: CASSYPPGWGRRSYNEQFF. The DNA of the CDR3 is TGTGCCAGCAGTTACCCCCCCGGTTGGGGGCGGAGATCCTACAATGAGCAGTTCTTC.

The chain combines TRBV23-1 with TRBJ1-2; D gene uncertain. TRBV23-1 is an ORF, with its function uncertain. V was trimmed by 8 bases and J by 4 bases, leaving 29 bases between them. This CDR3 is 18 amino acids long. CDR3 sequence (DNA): TGCGCCAGCCTCCTTTGTCGGGCCAGGCTAGCCCTAATCTATGGCTACACCTTC. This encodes CASLLCRARLALIYGYTF.

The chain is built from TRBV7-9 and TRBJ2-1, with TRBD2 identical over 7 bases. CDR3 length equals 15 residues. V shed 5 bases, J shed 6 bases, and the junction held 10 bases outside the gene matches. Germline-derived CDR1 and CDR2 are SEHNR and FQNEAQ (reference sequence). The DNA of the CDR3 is TGTGCCAGCAGCCAATTAGCGGGCCCCCTCAATGAGCAGTTCTTC. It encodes CASSQLAGPLNEQFF.

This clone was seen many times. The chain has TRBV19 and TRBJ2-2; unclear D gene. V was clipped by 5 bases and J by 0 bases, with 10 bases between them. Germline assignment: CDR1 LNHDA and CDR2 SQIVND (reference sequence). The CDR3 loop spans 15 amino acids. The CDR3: CASSAGPTNTGELFF. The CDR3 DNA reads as TGTGCCAGTAGTGCTGGCCCTACGAACACCGGGGAGCTGTTTTTT.

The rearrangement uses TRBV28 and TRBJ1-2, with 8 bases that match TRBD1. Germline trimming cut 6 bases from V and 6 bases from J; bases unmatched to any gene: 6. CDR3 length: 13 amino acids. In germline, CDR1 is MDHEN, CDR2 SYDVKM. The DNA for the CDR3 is TGTGCCAGCAGCTATGGACAGGGCCATGGCTACACCTTC. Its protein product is CASSYGQGHGYTF.

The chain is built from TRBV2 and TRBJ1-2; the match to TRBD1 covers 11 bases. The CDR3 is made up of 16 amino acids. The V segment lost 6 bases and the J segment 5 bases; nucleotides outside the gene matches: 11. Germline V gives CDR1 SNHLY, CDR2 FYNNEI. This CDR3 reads CASSTGTGGIGYGYTF. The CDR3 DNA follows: TGTGCCAGCAGCACCGGGACAGGGGGGATCGGGTATGGCTACACCTTC.

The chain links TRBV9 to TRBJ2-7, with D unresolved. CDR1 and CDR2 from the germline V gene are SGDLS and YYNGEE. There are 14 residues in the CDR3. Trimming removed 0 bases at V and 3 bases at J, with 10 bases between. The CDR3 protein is CASSVGSTRYEQYF. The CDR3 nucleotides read TGTGCCAGCAGCGTAGGCTCCACCCGCTACGAGCAGTACTTC.

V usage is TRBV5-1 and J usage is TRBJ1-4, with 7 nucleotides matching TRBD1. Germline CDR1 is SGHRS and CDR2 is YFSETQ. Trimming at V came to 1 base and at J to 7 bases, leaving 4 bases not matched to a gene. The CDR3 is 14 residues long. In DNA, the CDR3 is TGCGCCAGCAGCTTGTACAGGGGCGGTGAAAAACTGTTTTTT. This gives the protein CASSLYRGGEKLFF.

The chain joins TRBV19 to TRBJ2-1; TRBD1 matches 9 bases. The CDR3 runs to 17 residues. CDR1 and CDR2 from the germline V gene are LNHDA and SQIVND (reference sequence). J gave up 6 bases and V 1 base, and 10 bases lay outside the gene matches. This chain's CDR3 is CASSIGGGTGIRNEQFF. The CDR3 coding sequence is TGTGCCAGTAGTATAGGGGGCGGGACAGGGATACGCAATGAGCAGTTCTTC.

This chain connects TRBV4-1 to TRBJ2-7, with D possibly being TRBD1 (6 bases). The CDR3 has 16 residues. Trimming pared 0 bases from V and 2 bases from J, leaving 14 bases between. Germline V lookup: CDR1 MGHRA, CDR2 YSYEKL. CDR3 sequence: CASSQDSPGTPYEQYF. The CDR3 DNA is TGCGCCAGCAGCCAAGATTCTCCGGGGACACCCTACGAGCAGTACTTC.

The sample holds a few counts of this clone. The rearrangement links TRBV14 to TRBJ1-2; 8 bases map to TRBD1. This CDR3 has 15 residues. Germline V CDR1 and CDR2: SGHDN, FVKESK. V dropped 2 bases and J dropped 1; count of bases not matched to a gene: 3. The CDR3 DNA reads TGTGCCAGCAGCCAACGGACAGGGTTTAACTATGGCTACACCTTC. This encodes CASSQRTGFNYGYTF.

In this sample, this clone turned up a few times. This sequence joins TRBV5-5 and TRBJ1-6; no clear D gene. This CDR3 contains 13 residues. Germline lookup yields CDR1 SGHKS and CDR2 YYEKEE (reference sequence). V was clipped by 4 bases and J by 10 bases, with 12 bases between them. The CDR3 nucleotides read TGTGCCAGCAGCGTCATACTCGAATCACCCCTCCACTTT. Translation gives CASSVILESPLHF. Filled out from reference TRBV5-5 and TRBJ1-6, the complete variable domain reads DAGVTQSPTHLIKTRGQQVTLRCSPISGHKSVSWYQQVLGQGPQFIFQYYEKEERGRGNFPDRFSARQFPNYSSELNVNALLLGDSALYLCASSVILESPLHFGNGTRLTVT.

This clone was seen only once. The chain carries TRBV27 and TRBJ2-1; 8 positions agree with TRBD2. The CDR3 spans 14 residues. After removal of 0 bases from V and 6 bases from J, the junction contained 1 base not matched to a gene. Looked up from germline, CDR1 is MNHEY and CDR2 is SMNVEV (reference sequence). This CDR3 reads CASSLSGTSNEQFF. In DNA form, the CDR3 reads TGTGCCAGCAGTTTATCCGGGACTAGCAATGAGCAGTTCTTC.

CDR3 sequence (DNA): TGTGCCAGCAGACAAGGGTACAGAGACCCTGAAGCTTTCTTT. This encodes CASRQGYRDPEAFF. The V gene is TRBV2, the J gene TRBJ1-1; D is unclear. Trimming stripped 6 bases from V and 6 bases from J, with 17 bases between. The CDR3 is 14 amino acids. Germline V gives CDR1 SNHLY, CDR2 FYNNEI. The whole variable domain, filled in from reference TRBV2 and TRBJ1-1, reads EPEVTQTPSHQVTQMGQEVILRCVPISNHLYFYWYRQILGQKVEFLVSFYNNEISEKSEIFDDQFSVERPDGSNFTLKIRSTKLEDSAMYFCASRQGYRDPEAFFGQGTRLTVV.

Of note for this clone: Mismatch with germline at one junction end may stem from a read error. As DNA, the CDR3 is TGTGCCAGCCGCCCCTCGACGGACAGGGGTAACTTC. Translated, it gives CASRPSTDRGNF. The rearrangement links TRBV2 to TRBJ2-7, with 9 bases matching TRBD1. Germline CDR1 and CDR2: SNHLY and FYNNEI. The CDR3 contains 12 residues.

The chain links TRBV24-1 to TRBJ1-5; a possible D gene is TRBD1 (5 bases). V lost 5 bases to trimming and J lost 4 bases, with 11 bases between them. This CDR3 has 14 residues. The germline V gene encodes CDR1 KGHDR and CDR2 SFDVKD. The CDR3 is CATSGRAGNQPQHF. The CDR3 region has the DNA TGTGCCACCAGTGGTAGGGCAGGGAATCAGCCCCAGCATTTT.

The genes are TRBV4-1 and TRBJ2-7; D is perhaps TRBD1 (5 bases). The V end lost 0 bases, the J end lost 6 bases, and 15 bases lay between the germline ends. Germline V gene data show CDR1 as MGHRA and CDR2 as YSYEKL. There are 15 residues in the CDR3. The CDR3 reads CASSQDPGLLGEQYF. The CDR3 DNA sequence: TGCGCCAGCAGCCAAGATCCAGGGTTATTGGGCGAGCAGTACTTC.